This T cell receptor (beta chain) is drawn from a study of blood T cells in healthy people across ages. Notes on the study in general: Without sorted subsets, naive and antigen-experienced compartments could not be conclusively compared.

This clonotype was picked up a small number of times. As yet, its antigen is unknown. Trimming took 5 bases from V and 0 from J; bases not matched to a gene: 18. The CDR3 totals 20 residues. Germline CDR1 and CDR2: SGHTA and FQGNSA. Healthy Russian Caucasian donors spanned ages roughly 6 to 90 years. Per-sample PBMC isolation yielded at least 6 million cells. For the second PCR, which ran for about 6 to 11 cycles, a sample-barcoded 5' primer and a J-beta primer mix were used. TCRdb independently ran MiXCR on the 5' RACE reads; one entry per CDR3 protein. The repertoire holds some 1.6 million distinct CDR3 sequences, with about 35% as singletons.

V is TRBV7-2 and J is TRBJ2-4; 8 bases are a match to TRBD2. The TCR was taken from a woman aged 30 to 39 in good health. Source material: blood. The CDR3 region is CASSPYGRGAEGLAKNIQYF. The CDR3, as DNA: TGTGCCAGCAGCCCGTATGGGCGGGGGGCCGAAGGATTAGCCAAAAACATTCAGTACTTC.